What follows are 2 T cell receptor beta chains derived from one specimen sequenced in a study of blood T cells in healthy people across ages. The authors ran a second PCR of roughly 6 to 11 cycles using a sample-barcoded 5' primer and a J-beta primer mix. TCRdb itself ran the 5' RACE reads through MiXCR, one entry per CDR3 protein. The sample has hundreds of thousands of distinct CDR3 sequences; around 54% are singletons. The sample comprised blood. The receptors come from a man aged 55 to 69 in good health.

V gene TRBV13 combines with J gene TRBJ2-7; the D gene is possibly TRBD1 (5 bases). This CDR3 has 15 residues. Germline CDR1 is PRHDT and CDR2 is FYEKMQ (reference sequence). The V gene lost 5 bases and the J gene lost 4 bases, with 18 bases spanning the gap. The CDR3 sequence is CASSARQPVTYEQYF. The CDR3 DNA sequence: TGTGCCAGCAGCGCCCGACAGCCTGTTACTTACGAGCAGTACTTC.

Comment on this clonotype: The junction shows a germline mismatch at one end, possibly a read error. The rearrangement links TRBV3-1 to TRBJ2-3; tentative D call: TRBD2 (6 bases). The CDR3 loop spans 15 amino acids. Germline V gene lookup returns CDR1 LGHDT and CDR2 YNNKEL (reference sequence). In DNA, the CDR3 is TGTGCCGGCAGCCAAACCGGGACTGACACAGATACGCAGTATTTT. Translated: CAGSQTGTDTDTQYF.